The present T cell receptor beta chain was sequenced within a study of cytomegalovirus exposure and HLA in healthy donors. PCR involved 60 Vbeta and 13 Jbeta primers. Profiling relied on immunoSEQ multiplex PCR, and the TCRdb table lists in-frame clones only, not all of them. Here the sample spans over 150,000 clones, around 74% being singletons. Sequenced sample: PBMCs. The sequence derives from a male donor in good health and CMV-seronegative.

Here the CDR3 reads CASRSSGEQFF. As DNA, the CDR3 is TGTGCCAGTAGATCCAGCGGCGAGCAGTTCTTC. The rearrangement uses TRBV19 and TRBJ2-1; a possible D gene is TRBD2 (5 bases). This CDR3 spans 11 amino acids. V dropped 6 bases and J dropped 10 bases, with 10 bases sitting between them. From germline, CDR1 is LNHDA and CDR2 SQIVND (reference sequence).